This entry lists 17 T cell receptor beta chains sequenced from one sample in a study of T cells after yellow fever vaccination. A single record per CDR3 protein comes from TCRdb applying MiXCR to the 5' RACE reads. This sample yields roughly 79,000 distinct CDR3 sequences, of which about 7.2% are seen a single time; over 25% belongs to the top ten. The input for sequencing was CD8+ T cells sorted from PBMCs, taken less than 11 days after the first yellow fever vaccination. The source of these receptors is a man between 18 and 29 years old who received the YFV17D yellow fever vaccine.

This clonotype was seen ten or more times. The chain links TRBV5-1 to TRBJ2-2; D possibly matches TRBD1 or TRBD2 (5 bases each). The V gene lost 8 bases and the J gene lost 0 bases, with 8 bases spanning the gap. The CDR3 consists of 13 residues. Germline V gives CDR1 SGHRS, CDR2 YFSETQ. CDR3: CASPGPNTGELFF. The CDR3 coding sequence is TGCGCCAGTCCGGGGCCGAACACCGGGGAGCTGTTTTTT.

This clonotype was seen repeatedly, ten times or more. V usage is TRBV5-1 and J usage is TRBJ1-1, with TRBD1 identical over 7 bases. The trim removed 6 bases at V and 5 bases at J, leaving 10 bases unmatched. Germline CDR1 and CDR2: SGHRS and YFSETQ. This CDR3 has 14 residues. The CDR3 coding sequence is TGCGCCAGCAACCCCGGGAGGGGGCGGACTGAAGCTTTCTTT. This encodes CASNPGRGRTEAFF.

This clonotype was seen repeatedly, ten times or more. This sequence joins TRBV5-1 and TRBJ2-2; D remains ambiguous. Germline-derived CDR1 and CDR2 are SGHRS and YFSETQ. With 0 bases removed from V and 2 bases from J, the gap between germline ends came to 8 bases. The CDR3 contains 15 residues. CDR3 DNA: TGCGCCAGCAGCTTGGACGGACCTAACACCGGGGAGCTGTTTTTT. As protein: CASSLDGPNTGELFF.

The chain carries TRBV4-1 and TRBJ2-1, with no clear D. The V end was cut by 2 bases, the J end by 6 bases, with 11 bases between. The CDR3 totals 14 residues. Germline-derived CDR1 and CDR2 are MGHRA and YSYEKL. The CDR3 spells CASSQKSPPNEQFF. The CDR3 DNA follows: TGCGCCAGCAGCCAAAAGAGTCCCCCCAATGAGCAGTTCTTC.

The J gene is TRBJ1-1, the V gene TRBV4-1; 11 nucleotides align to TRBD1. Germline loops: CDR1 MGHRA, CDR2 YSYEKL. The V gene end was trimmed by 4 bases and the J gene end by 4 bases; junction bases not matched to a gene: 5. The length of the CDR3 is 15 residues. The CDR3, as DNA: TGCGCCAGCAGCCTGGGGACAGGGGGGGGCACTGAAGCTTTCTTT. This sequence encodes CASSLGTGGGTEAFF.

In this sample, this clonotype turned up a few times. V gene TRBV12-3 or TRBV12-4 combines with J gene TRBJ1-2, with D maybe TRBD1 (6 bases). The CDR3 is 15 amino acids. Between the trimmed V and J ends, which lost 6 bases and 4 bases, there was a span of 18 bases. CDR3: CASSTGPGVPYGYTF. The CDR3 DNA reads as TGTGCCAGCAGCACGGGGCCAGGGGTCCCCTATGGCTACACCTTC.

As for this clonotype: A read error may be the cause here, since a much bigger clone is one base away. The J gene is TRBJ2-1, the V gene TRBV24-1, with TRBD2 identical over 8 bases. Germline assignment: CDR1 KGHDR and CDR2 SFDVKD. V shed 2 bases, J shed 8 bases, and the junction held 7 bases outside the gene matches. This CDR3 has 15 residues. CDR3 nucleotides: TGTGCCACCAGTGATTGGCGGGGGGTCCGCGATGAGCAGTTCTTC. Amino acids: CATSDWRGVRDEQFF.

This clonotype was seen repeatedly, ten times or more. The V call is TRBV5-1, the J call TRBJ1-2, with 8 bases that match TRBD1. CDR3 length: 17 residues. Trimming cost V 4 bases and J 6 bases; bases outside gene matches: 17. Germline V CDR1 and CDR2: SGHRS, YFSETQ. For the CDR3, the DNA is TGCGCCAGCAGCATTACTAGGACAGGGTTCGGGCACGATGGCTACACCTTC. It encodes CASSITRTGFGHDGYTF.

This clonotype occurred many times. The chain has TRBV4-1 and TRBJ2-2; 7 bases agree with TRBD1. The CDR3 runs to 13 residues. Trimming at V came to 5 bases and at J to 5 bases, leaving 2 bases not matched to a gene. Germline V CDR1 and CDR2: MGHRA, YSYEKL. The CDR3 here is CASSNRGTGELFF. The CDR3 DNA reads as TGCGCCAGCAGCAACAGGGGTACCGGGGAGCTGTTTTTT.

This clonotype was seen only a few times. The chain employs TRBV20-1 and TRBJ2-7; TRBD1 matches at 9 bases. The CDR3 runs to 15 residues. Germline CDR1 and CDR2: DFQATT and SNEGSKA (reference sequence). Trimming cost V 4 bases and J 2 bases; bases outside gene matches: 9. Here the CDR3 reads CSATHRDRVTYEQYF. The CDR3 DNA sequence: TGCAGTGCTACTCACCGGGACAGGGTAACCTACGAGCAGTACTTC.

This clonotype was counted ten times or more. V usage is TRBV6-2 or TRBV6-3 and J usage is TRBJ2-1; 10 nucleotides align to TRBD2. The CDR3 covers 16 residues. Germline V gene data show CDR1 as MNHEY and CDR2 as SVGEGT. V gave up 6 bases and J gave up 4 bases; unmatched junction bases: 9. The CDR3 sequence: CASSWVVAGGYNEQFF. In DNA form, the CDR3 reads TGTGCCAGCAGCTGGGTAGTAGCGGGGGGATACAATGAGCAGTTCTTC.

At least ten counts were recorded for this clonotype. V usage is TRBV9 and J usage is TRBJ2-5; 8 nucleotides match TRBD2. Germline V gene lookup returns CDR1 SGDLS and CDR2 YYNGEE. The CDR3 is 15 residues long. Unmatched junction bases numbered 4, after V lost 3 bases and J lost 0 bases. The CDR3 reads CASSAGGVNQETQYF. The CDR3 coding sequence is TGTGCCAGCAGCGCGGGGGGGGTGAACCAAGAGACCCAGTACTTC.

The V call is TRBV10-3, the J call TRBJ1-1; a possible D gene is TRBD1 (5 bases). Trimming took off 2 bases at V and 12 bases at J, with 13 bases between the two ends. Germline loops: CDR1 ENHRY, CDR2 SYGVKD. CDR3 length: 12 residues. The CDR3 protein is CAISEEGPETFF. The CDR3 coding sequence is TGTGCCATCAGTGAGGAGGGACCTGAGACTTTCTTT.

V usage is TRBV11-2 and J usage is TRBJ2-2; 14 positions match TRBD2. Germline V gene sequence: CDR1 SGHAT, CDR2 FQNNGV. The CDR3 spans 19 residues. With 4 bases clipped from V and 6 bases from J, the junction kept 13 bases outside the gene matches. The CDR3 region is CASSSPLGLAGVIAGELFF. As DNA, the CDR3 is TGTGCCAGCAGCTCTCCTTTGGGACTAGCGGGGGTCATCGCCGGGGAGCTGTTTTTT.

Many counts were recorded for this clonotype. The rearrangement uses TRBV6-5 and TRBJ1-1, with no clear D. CDR1 MNHEY and CDR2 SVGAGI come from the germline V gene. This CDR3 region has 15 residues. Trimming pared 0 bases from V and 0 bases from J, leaving 8 bases between. The CDR3 loop reads CASSYSRTMNTEAFF. CDR3 nucleotides: TGTGCCAGCAGTTACTCAAGGACGATGAACACTGAAGCTTTCTTT.

The rearrangement joins TRBV30 to TRBJ2-3; no clear D. The CDR3 consists of 14 residues. V was clipped by 0 bases and J by 1 base, with 8 bases between them. From germline, CDR1 is GTSNPN and CDR2 SVGIG (reference sequence). DNA of the CDR3: TGTGCCTGGAGTGTACTTCTGGGCACAGATACGCAGTATTTT. Translation gives CAWSVLLGTDTQYF.

The rearrangement joins TRBV20-1 to TRBJ1-2; D is unresolved. The germline V gene has CDR1 DFQATT and CDR2 SNEGSKA (reference sequence). This CDR3 contains 13 residues. The germline V and J ends were trimmed by 3 bases and 3 bases, with 11 bases remaining between them. Here the CDR3 reads CSARQPGDYGYTF. CDR3 sequence (DNA): TGCAGTGCTAGGCAGCCTGGGGACTATGGCTACACCTTC.